Below are 28 T cell receptor beta chains sequenced from a single sample in a study of T cells in Graves' hyperthyroidism and ophthalmopathy. Using RNA transcripts as the source, TCR beta CDR3 regions were amplified. HTBI primers were employed in a first-round RT-PCR of the TCR CDR3. TCRdb processed the multiplex PCR reads anew with MiXCR; each CDR3 protein has one entry. Of about 300,000 distinct CDR3 sequences in the sample, less than 20% are singletons; the top ten hold roughly 39%. Sequenced sample: blood. The receptors here all came from a man aged 50-60 years with Graves' ophthalmopathy.

Many counts were recorded for this clonotype. The V and J genes are TRBV20-1 and TRBJ1-5, with TRBD1 matching 7 bases. The CDR3 totals 16 residues. V gave up 0 bases and J gave up 2 bases; unmatched junction bases: 7. Germline CDR1 reads DFQATT; CDR2 reads SNEGSKA (reference sequence). In DNA form, the CDR3 reads TGCAGTGCTAGAGATACGGGAGGGGGCGGCAATCAGCCCCAGCATTTT. As protein: CSARDTGGGGNQPQHF.

The chain uses TRBV27 and TRBJ2-5, with TRBD2 matching 7 bases. The junction had 5 bases not matched to a gene; V was cut back by 2 bases and J by 5 bases. This CDR3 spans 14 amino acids. Per the germline V gene, CDR1 is MNHEY and CDR2 is SMNVEV (reference sequence). The CDR3 spells CASSLDWGGETQYF. CDR3 DNA sequence: TGTGCCAGCAGTTTAGACTGGGGAGGGGAGACCCAGTACTTC.

There are many counts of this clonotype. The chain employs TRBV28 and TRBJ1-5; TRBD1 might be the D (6 bases). Per the germline V gene, CDR1 is MDHEN and CDR2 is SYDVKM. The CDR3 totals 16 residues. V was cut by 0 bases and J by 2 bases, with 11 bases left in between. CDR3 in DNA: TGTGCCAGCAGTTTATGGGAAGGGGGTCGCAATCAGCCCCAGCATTTT. Amino acid sequence: CASSLWEGGRNQPQHF. Full variable domain (outside the CDR3, taken from reference TRBV28 and TRBJ1-5): DVKVTQSSRYLVKRTGEKVFLECVQDMDHENMFWYRQDPGLGLRLIYFSYDVKMKEKGDIPEGYSVSREKKERFSLILESASTNQTSMYLCASSLWEGGRNQPQHFGDGTRLSIL.

This clonotype appeared a single time. The V and J genes are TRBV12-3 or TRBV12-4 and TRBJ1-1; 7 nucleotides agree with TRBD1. V shed 8 bases and J 4 bases; nucleotides not matched to a gene: 4. CDR3 length: 12 residues. CDR3 sequence reads: CASSGGVTEAFF. The CDR3 nucleotides are TGTGCCAGCTCAGGGGGAGTCACTGAAGCTTTCTTT.

In this sample, this clonotype turned up many times. The gene calls are TRBV7-3 and TRBJ1-1; 9 nucleotides match TRBD1. The V and J ends lost 0 bases and 5 bases, in that order; junction bases with no gene match: 7. The germline gives CDR1 SGHTA, CDR2 FQGTGA. The CDR3 loop spans 16 amino acids. The CDR3 nucleotides read TGTGCCAGCAGCTTAACGTCCGGGACAGGGCCAACTGAAGCTTTCTTT. Its protein is CASSLTSGTGPTEAFF.

The chain is built from TRBV28 and TRBJ2-3, with D tentatively TRBD2 (6 bases). Trimming took off 6 bases at V and 1 base at J, with 20 bases between the two ends. This CDR3 spans 17 amino acids. Looked up from germline, CDR1 is MDHEN and CDR2 is SYDVKM. The CDR3 DNA follows: TGTGCCAGCAGCCCACCCCTCGGGGGTGAAGGCACAGATACGCAGTATTTT. Translated, it gives CASSPPLGGEGTDTQYF.

The genes are TRBV20-1 and TRBJ1-5; D unresolved. The CDR3 runs 14 residues. Germline-derived CDR1 and CDR2 are DFQATT and SNEGSKA (reference sequence). The V end was cut by 0 bases, the J end by 2 bases, with 8 bases between. The CDR3 nucleotides are TGCAGTGCTAGAGATAGCGGGGGCAATCAGCCCCAGCATTTT. This encodes CSARDSGGNQPQHF.

This clonotype turned up a few times. This sequence joins TRBV6-9 and TRBJ1-1; D is unclear. Trimming took 3 bases from V and 5 from J, leaving 13 bases between them. The length of the CDR3 is 14 residues. Germline assignment: CDR1 MNHGY and CDR2 SVAAGI. CDR3 in DNA: TGTGCCAGCAGTTACACCACCGGAGGGACTGAAGCTTTCTTT. Translating gives CASSYTTGGTEAFF.

The rearrangement joins TRBV6-2 or TRBV6-3 to TRBJ2-3, with D unresolved. Germline loops: CDR1 MNHEY, CDR2 SVGEGT. The germline V and J ends were trimmed by 2 bases and 6 bases, with 9 bases remaining between them. The CDR3 has 13 residues. CDR3 sequence reads: CASSYEPEDTQYF. In DNA, the CDR3 is TGTGCCAGCAGTTACGAGCCGGAGGATACGCAGTATTTT.

The chain uses TRBV19 and TRBJ2-1; TRBD2 matches 15 bases. The CDR3 is made up of 12 amino acids. The germline CDR1 and CDR2 sequences are LNHDA and SQIVND (reference sequence). V shed 8 bases and J 11 bases; nucleotides not matched to a gene: 1. The CDR3 nucleotides read TGTGCCAGTGGGACTAGCGGGAGGCAGCAGTTCTTC. Protein: CASGTSGRQQFF.

This clonotype was seen only a few times. This chain joins TRBV3-1 and TRBJ2-5; D is unresolved. There are 11 residues in the CDR3. Germline CDR1 and CDR2: LGHDT and YNNKEL (reference sequence). Trimming removed 2 bases from V and 5 bases from J, with 3 bases in between. In DNA, the CDR3 is TGTGCCAGCAGCCAATTCGAGACCCAGTACTTC. This sequence encodes CASSQFETQYF.

At least ten counts were recorded for this clonotype. The chain carries TRBV2 and TRBJ2-7, with 8 bases matching TRBD1. With 10 bases clipped from V and 2 bases from J, the junction kept 4 bases outside the gene matches. CDR3 length: 12 amino acids. The germline gives CDR1 SNHLY, CDR2 FYNNEI. In DNA, the CDR3 is TGTGCCATCTCGGGACAGGCCTACGAGCAGTACTTC. As protein: CAISGQAYEQYF.

This chain uses TRBV5-4 with TRBJ2-1; TRBD1 agrees at 8 bases. The germline V gene encodes CDR1 SGHNT and CDR2 YYREEE (reference sequence). This CDR3 region has 15 residues. The V gene end was trimmed by 4 bases and the J gene end by 6 bases; junction bases not matched to a gene: 9. The chain's CDR3 is CASSTGQGLRNEQFF. CDR3 coding DNA: TGTGCCAGCAGCACAGGACAGGGTCTTCGCAATGAGCAGTTCTTC.

This clonotype turned up a few times. CDR3 bases: TGTGCCAGCAGTGAGGGAGGGGATGAGCAGTTCTTC. This codes for CASSEGGDEQFF. The chain carries TRBV9 and TRBJ2-1; the match to TRBD2 covers 7 bases. This CDR3 has 12 residues. After removal of 5 bases from V and 8 bases from J, the junction contained 4 bases not matched to a gene. Germline V gives CDR1 SGDLS, CDR2 YYNGEE.

This clonotype occurred many times. V and J are TRBV12-3 or TRBV12-4 and TRBJ2-1; no clear D. This CDR3 comprises 15 residues. With 6 bases removed from V and 0 bases from J, the gap between germline ends came to 12 bases. The CDR3 spells CASSRTFSSYNEQFF. The DNA for the CDR3 is TGTGCCAGCAGCCGGACGTTTAGCTCCTACAATGAGCAGTTCTTC.

This clonotype was seen repeatedly, ten times or more. The chain recombines TRBV6-1 with TRBJ1-1; the match to TRBD1 covers 7 bases. The CDR3 runs 15 residues. Losses at the gene ends were 5 bases for V and 3 bases for J; bases not matched to a gene: 9. Germline lookup yields CDR1 MNHNS and CDR2 SASEGT. The CDR3 loop reads CASSLKTGSHTEAFF. The CDR3 bases are TGTGCCAGCAGTCTAAAGACAGGGTCGCACACTGAAGCTTTCTTT.

The chain has TRBV3-1 and TRBJ2-3, with TRBD2 matching over 11 bases. This CDR3 comprises 15 residues. With 7 bases clipped from V and 5 bases from J, the junction kept 8 bases outside the gene matches. CDR1 is LGHDT, CDR2 YNNKEL, per germline (reference sequence). This chain's CDR3 is CASKKLAGAEDTQYF. The CDR3 nucleotides read TGTGCCAGCAAAAAACTAGCGGGAGCGGAAGATACGCAGTATTTT.

The chain couples TRBV19 to TRBJ2-7; TRBD1 aligns across 9 bases. CDR3 length equals 14 residues. After removal of 5 bases from V and 3 bases from J, the junction contained 5 bases not matched to a gene. CDR1 is LNHDA, CDR2 SQIVND, per germline (reference sequence). In DNA, the CDR3 is TGTGCCAGTAGTTTTCCGGGACAGGGCTACGAGCAGTACTTC. This encodes CASSFPGQGYEQYF. The complete variable domain, with remaining parts taken from reference TRBV19 and TRBJ2-7, reads DGGITQSPKYLFRKEGQNVTLSCEQNLNHDAMYWYRQDPGQGLRLIYYSQIVNDFQKGDIAEGYSVSREKKESFPLTVTSAQKNPTAFYLCASSFPGQGYEQYFGPGTRLTVT.

This clonotype was counted many times. V is TRBV10-3 and J is TRBJ1-1, with D unclear. With 0 bases removed from V and 2 bases from J, the gap between germline ends came to 10 bases. This CDR3 has 15 amino acids. Germline assignment: CDR1 ENHRY and CDR2 SYGVKD. The CDR3 loop is CAISESETPNTEAFF. CDR3 DNA sequence: TGTGCCATCAGTGAGTCAGAGACCCCTAACACTGAAGCTTTCTTT.

The chain links TRBV7-9 to TRBJ1-4, with 9 bases fitting TRBD1. After removal of 5 bases from V and 7 bases from J, the junction contained 5 bases not matched to a gene. The length of the CDR3 is 14 residues. Germline V gene lookup returns CDR1 SEHNR and CDR2 FQNEAQ (reference sequence). CDR3 bases: TGTGCCAGCAGCCAGGGACAGGGAGTTGAAAAACTGTTTTTT. Amino acids: CASSQGQGVEKLFF.

The chain carries TRBV29-1 and TRBJ2-5; weak D call: TRBD2 (6 bases). V was clipped by 4 bases and J by 4 bases, with 13 bases between them. The CDR3 is 13 residues long. In germline, CDR1 is SQVTM, CDR2 ANQGSEA. This CDR3 is CSVGGKAGETQYF. The CDR3 nucleotides read TGCAGCGTTGGGGGGAAAGCGGGAGAGACCCAGTACTTC.

With regard to this clonotype: Just one base apart from a much larger clone, this may be a read error. The chain carries TRBV2 and TRBJ2-3; 13 bases fit TRBD2. This CDR3 is 17 amino acids long. The germline V gene encodes CDR1 SNHLY and CDR2 FYNNEI. CDR3 sequence reads: CAGSETSGRRGTDTQYF. The DNA for the CDR3 is TGTGCCGGCAGTGAGACTAGCGGGAGGAGGGGTACAGATACGCAGTATTTT.

In its sample, this clonotype was seen many times. The chain's CDR3 is CASSNRQGRAEAFF. DNA of the CDR3: TGTGCCAGCAGCAACAGACAGGGTCGCGCTGAAGCTTTCTTT. The V and J genes are TRBV28 and TRBJ1-1; 7 bases are a match to TRBD1. The CDR3 spans 14 residues. Germline loops: CDR1 MDHEN, CDR2 SYDVKM. After removal of 6 bases from V and 6 bases from J, the junction contained 10 bases not matched to a gene.

This clonotype was recorded many times. J is TRBJ1-4 and V is TRBV2; 9 bases fit TRBD1. The CDR3 is 14 residues long. V was clipped by 4 bases and J by 7 bases; unmatched bases: 4. The V gene's germline CDR1 is SNHLY and CDR2 FYNNEI. The CDR3 spells CASSGGTGIEKLFF. For the CDR3, the DNA is TGTGCCAGCAGTGGAGGGACAGGGATTGAAAAACTGTTTTTT.

This clonotype was detected only a few times. The chain uses TRBV6-1 and TRBJ1-6; possible D gene TRBD1, 5 bases. The CDR3 is 14 amino acids. CDR1 and CDR2 (germline): MNHNS, SASEGT. Trimming stripped 6 bases from V and 8 bases from J, with 14 bases between. The CDR3 is CASSHGTDYSPLHF. The CDR3 DNA reads as TGTGCCAGCAGCCACGGGACGGACTATTCACCCCTCCACTTT.

The table lists this clonotype with many counts. The J gene is TRBJ2-7, the V gene TRBV7-2, with D uncertain. CDR3 size: 13 residues. V was clipped by 4 bases and J by 1 base, with 8 bases between them. Germline V gene lookup returns CDR1 SGHTA and CDR2 FQGNSA. CDR3 region: CASSSRPSYEQYF. The CDR3 DNA sequence: TGTGCCAGCAGCTCGCGGCCGTCCTACGAGCAGTACTTC.

This clonotype was found many times. The V and J genes are TRBV20-1 and TRBJ2-5; the match to TRBD2 covers 7 bases. The CDR3 spans 15 residues. Trimming cost V 0 bases and J 2 bases; bases outside gene matches: 6. Looked up from germline, CDR1 is DFQATT and CDR2 is SNEGSKA (reference sequence). This chain's CDR3 is CSARDQAGIQETQYF. CDR3 DNA: TGCAGTGCTAGAGATCAAGCGGGAATACAAGAGACCCAGTACTTC.

There are many counts of this clonotype. This chain joins TRBV7-8 and TRBJ2-1; D unresolved. Trimming cost V 5 bases and J 0 bases, with 11 bases left between them. CDR3 length: 15 residues. CDR1 and CDR2 (germline): SGHVS, FQNEAQ. CDR3 sequence reads: CASSEFLSSYNEQFF. The CDR3 coding sequence is TGTGCCAGCAGCGAGTTTTTGAGCTCCTACAATGAGCAGTTCTTC.